This T cell receptor beta chain was identified during a study of identical twins. Overall study results and limits: Low generation probability was overrepresented in out-of-frame alpha sequences shared by twins. Compared with models, monozygotic twins showed more out-of-frame TCR alpha sharing. Memory repertoires showed no such pattern, whereas abundant cord blood beta clonotypes carried fewer insertions.

Template switching added a universal primer binding site, and final cDNA carried unique molecular identifiers. Each CDR3 protein is one row after TCRdb ran MiXCR on the 5' RACE reads. The sample includes 450,000 or so distinct CDR3 sequences, 11% to 15% of them seen just once. This CDR3 region has 19 residues. Germline assignment: CDR1 SGHAT and CDR2 FQDESV (reference sequence). After removal of 1 base from V and 3 bases from J, the junction contained 12 bases not matched to a gene. With regard to this clonotype: Antigen unknown.

These data were also filed under a second study, of yellow fever vaccine responses in identical twins.

The source is a woman between 18 and 29 years old in good health. The chain recombines TRBV11-1 with TRBJ2-6; 7 nucleotides line up with TRBD1. The sequencing sample was made of CD4+ T cells sorted from blood. The CDR3 region is CASSLVIRDRKSGANVLTF. In nucleotides, the CDR3 is TGTGCCAGCAGCTTAGTAATCCGGGACAGAAAAAGTGGGGCCAACGTCCTGACTTTC.